This TCR beta chain was sequenced during a study of shared clonotypes between healthy human individuals. Across the whole study: The people who gave samples were a couple of women and three men aged 18 to 49. Study conclusions and caveats: Sharing across several donors was seen in roughly 5% of naive CD4 clonotypes.

CD4+ cells were split into CD45RA+ naive and CD45RA-negative memory subsets. For this clone: No antigen is known for it.

The CDR3 runs 14 residues. The germline CDR1 and CDR2 sequences are SGHNT and YENEEA. The V end was cut by 5 bases, the J end by 6 bases, with 15 bases between. The protocol was immunoSEQ multiplex PCR, while the TCRdb copy is restricted to in-frame clones and leaves out a portion. This table has about 1.5 million clones, 95% to 99% appearing once. V gene TRBV11-3 combines with J gene TRBJ2-3; D uncertain. This TCR was recovered from a man aged 25 to 40 in good health. The specimen was naive CD4+ T cells sorted from blood. As to subset: CD45RA+ positively selected. This chain's CDR3 is CASSRPGLGDTQYF. The CDR3 coding sequence is TGTGCCAGCAGCAGACCGGGCCTGGGGGATACGCAGTATTTT.